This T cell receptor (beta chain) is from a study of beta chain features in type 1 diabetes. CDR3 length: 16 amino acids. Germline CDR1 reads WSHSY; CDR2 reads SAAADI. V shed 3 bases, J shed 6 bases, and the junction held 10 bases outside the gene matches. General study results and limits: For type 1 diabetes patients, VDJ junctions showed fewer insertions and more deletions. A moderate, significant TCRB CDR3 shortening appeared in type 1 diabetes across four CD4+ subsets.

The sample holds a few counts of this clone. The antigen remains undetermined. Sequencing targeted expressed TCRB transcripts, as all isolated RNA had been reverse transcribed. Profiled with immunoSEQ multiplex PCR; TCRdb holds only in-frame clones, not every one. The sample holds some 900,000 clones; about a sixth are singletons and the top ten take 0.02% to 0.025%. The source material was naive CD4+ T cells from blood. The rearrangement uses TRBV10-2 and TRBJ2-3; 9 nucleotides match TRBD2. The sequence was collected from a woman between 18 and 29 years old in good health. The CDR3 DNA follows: TGCGCCAGCAGTGATTATCGTCTAGCGGGGTCGGATACGCAGTATTTT. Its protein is CASSDYRLAGSDTQYF.